This TCR beta chain came from a study of radiation and T cells in renal cell carcinoma. TCRdb's table, derived via immunoSEQ multiplex PCR, lists solely in-frame clones and lacks some. The profile shows about 130,000 clones, roughly 80% of them singletons. Trimming took off 0 bases at V and 7 bases at J, with 10 bases between the two ends. Germline-derived CDR1 and CDR2 are SGHVS and FNYEAQ. This CDR3 is 15 amino acids long. This sample's time point: baseline pretreatment blood. Treatment denoted: 15 Gy SBRT to primary tumor, nephrectomy 4 weeks later. Sequences were derived from blood, sampled from a patient whose treatment included radiotherapy and nephrectomy. The origin of this receptor is a woman aged 55-70 years with renal cell carcinoma. The chain combines TRBV7-6 with TRBJ1-6; possibly TRBD1 for D (5 bases). The CDR3 reads CASSLAGEGNSPLHF. The CDR3 DNA sequence: TGTGCCAGCAGCTTAGCCGGGGAGGGGAATTCACCCCTCCACTTT.